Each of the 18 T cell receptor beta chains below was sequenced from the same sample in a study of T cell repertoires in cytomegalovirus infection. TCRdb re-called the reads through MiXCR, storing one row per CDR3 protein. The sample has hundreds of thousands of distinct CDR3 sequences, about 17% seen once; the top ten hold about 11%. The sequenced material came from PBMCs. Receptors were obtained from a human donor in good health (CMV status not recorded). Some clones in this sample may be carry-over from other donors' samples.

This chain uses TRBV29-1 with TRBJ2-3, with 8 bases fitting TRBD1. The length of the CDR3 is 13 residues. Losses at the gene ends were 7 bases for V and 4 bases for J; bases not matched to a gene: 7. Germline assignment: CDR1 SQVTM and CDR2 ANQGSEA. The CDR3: CSGRAGGADTQYF. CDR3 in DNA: TGCAGCGGCCGGGCAGGGGGCGCAGATACGCAGTATTTT.

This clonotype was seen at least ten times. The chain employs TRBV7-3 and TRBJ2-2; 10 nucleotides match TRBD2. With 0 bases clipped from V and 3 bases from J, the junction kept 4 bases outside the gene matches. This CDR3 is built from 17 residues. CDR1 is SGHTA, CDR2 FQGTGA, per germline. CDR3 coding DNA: TGTGCCAGCAGCTTAACGGCTAGCGGGGGTTACACCGGGGAGCTGTTTTTT. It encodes CASSLTASGGYTGELFF.

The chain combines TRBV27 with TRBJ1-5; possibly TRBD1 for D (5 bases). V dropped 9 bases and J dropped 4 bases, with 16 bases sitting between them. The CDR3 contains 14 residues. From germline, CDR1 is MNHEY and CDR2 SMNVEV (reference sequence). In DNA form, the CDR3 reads TGTGCCAGTTCAGGGCTGCCTGTGAATCAGCCCCAGCATTTT. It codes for CASSGLPVNQPQHF.

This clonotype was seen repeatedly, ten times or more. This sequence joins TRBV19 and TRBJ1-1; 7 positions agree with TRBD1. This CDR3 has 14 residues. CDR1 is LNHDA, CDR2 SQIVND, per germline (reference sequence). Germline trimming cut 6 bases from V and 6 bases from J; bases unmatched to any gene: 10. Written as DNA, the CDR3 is TGTGCCAGTAGAACACCCGGACAGGACGCTGAAGCTTTCTTT. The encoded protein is CASRTPGQDAEAFF.

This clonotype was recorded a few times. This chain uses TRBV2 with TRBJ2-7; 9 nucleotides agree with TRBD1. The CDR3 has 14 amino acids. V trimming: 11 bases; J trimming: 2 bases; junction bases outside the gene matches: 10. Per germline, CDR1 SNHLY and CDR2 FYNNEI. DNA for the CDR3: TGTGCCTCCCACCGGGACAGGGATACCTACGAGCAGTACTTC. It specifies CASHRDRDTYEQYF.

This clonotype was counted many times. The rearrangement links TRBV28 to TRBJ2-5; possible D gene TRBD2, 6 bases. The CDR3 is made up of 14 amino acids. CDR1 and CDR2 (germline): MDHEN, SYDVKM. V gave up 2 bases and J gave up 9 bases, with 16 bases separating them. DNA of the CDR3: TGTGCCAGCAGTTTAATAGCGGATTTAAGCTCCCAGTACTTC. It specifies CASSLIADLSSQYF.

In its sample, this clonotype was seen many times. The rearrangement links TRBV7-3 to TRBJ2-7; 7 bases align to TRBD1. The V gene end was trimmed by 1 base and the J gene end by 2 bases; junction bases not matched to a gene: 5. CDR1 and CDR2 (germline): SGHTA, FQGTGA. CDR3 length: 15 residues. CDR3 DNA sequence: TGTGCCAGCAGCTTAAGGGCAGGGGGAACCTACGAGCAGTACTTC. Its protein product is CASSLRAGGTYEQYF.

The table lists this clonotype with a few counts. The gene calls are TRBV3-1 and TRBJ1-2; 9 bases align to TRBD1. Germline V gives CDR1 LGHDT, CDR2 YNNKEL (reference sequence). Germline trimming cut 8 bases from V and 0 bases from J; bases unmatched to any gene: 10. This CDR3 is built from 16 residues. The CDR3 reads CASVPGQGNPNYGYTF. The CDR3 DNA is TGTGCCAGCGTCCCGGGACAGGGCAATCCTAACTATGGCTACACCTTC.

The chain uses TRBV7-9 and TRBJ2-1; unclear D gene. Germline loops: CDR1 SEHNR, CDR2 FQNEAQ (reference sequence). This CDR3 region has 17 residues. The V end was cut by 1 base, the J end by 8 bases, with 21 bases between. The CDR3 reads CASSLEVFEDTQDEQFF. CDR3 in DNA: TGTGCCAGCAGCTTAGAAGTGTTTGAAGATACCCAGGATGAGCAGTTCTTC.

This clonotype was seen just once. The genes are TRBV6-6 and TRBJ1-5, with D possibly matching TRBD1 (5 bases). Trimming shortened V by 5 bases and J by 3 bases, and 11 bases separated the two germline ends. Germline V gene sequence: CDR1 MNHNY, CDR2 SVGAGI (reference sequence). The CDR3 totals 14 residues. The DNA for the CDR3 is TGTGCCAGCAGTCACGACAGAGCCAATCAGCCCCAGCATTTT. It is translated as CASSHDRANQPQHF.

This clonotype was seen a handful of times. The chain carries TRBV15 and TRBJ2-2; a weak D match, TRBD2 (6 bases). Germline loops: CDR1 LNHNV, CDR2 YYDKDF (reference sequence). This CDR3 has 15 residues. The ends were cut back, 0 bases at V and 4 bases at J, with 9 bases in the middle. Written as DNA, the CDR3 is TGTGCCACCAGCAGAGAGGGGGGTTTCACCGGGGAGCTGTTTTTT. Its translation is CATSREGGFTGELFF.

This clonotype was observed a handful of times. CDR3 sequence: CASSLSPAAHEQYF. CDR3 DNA sequence: TGTGCCAGCAGTTTATCTCCGGCTGCCCACGAGCAGTACTTC. The chain recombines TRBV27 with TRBJ2-7; D remains unclear. Trimming took 0 bases from V and 5 from J, leaving 11 bases between them. The CDR3 extends over 14 amino acids. Germline V CDR1 and CDR2: MNHEY, SMNVEV (reference sequence).

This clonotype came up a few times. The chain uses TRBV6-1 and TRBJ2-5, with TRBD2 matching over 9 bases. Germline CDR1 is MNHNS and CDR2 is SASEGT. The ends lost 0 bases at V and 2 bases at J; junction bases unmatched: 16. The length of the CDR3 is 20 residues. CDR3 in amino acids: CASSEAAAGFWRGGQETQYF. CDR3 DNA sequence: TGTGCCAGCAGTGAAGCCGCCGCCGGGTTCTGGCGGGGGGGACAAGAGACCCAGTACTTC.

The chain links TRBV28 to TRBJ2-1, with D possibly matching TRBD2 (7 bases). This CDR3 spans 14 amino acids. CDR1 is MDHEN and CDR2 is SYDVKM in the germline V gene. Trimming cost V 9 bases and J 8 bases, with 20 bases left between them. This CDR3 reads CASLSGGLLDEQFF. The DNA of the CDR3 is TGTGCCAGTCTGTCGGGGGGCCTGCTTGATGAGCAGTTCTTC.

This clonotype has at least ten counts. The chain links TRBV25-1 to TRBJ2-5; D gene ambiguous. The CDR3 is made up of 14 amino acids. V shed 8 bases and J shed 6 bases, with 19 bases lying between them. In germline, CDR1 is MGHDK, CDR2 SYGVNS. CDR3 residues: CASPLIGPEQTQYF. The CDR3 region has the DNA TGTGCCAGCCCATTGATCGGGCCCGAGCAGACCCAGTACTTC.

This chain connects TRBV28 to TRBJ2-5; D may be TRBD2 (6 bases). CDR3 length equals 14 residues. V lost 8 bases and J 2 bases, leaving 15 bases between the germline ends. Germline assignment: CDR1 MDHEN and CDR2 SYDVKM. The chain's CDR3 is CASSVAGWQETQYF. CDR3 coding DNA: TGTGCCAGCTCCGTGGCGGGGTGGCAAGAGACCCAGTACTTC.

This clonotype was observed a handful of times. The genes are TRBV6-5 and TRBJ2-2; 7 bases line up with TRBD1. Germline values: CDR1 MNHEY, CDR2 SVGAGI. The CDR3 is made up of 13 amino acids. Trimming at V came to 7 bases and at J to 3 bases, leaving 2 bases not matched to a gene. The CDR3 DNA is TGTGCCAGCAAGGGGGCTGACACCGGGGAGCTGTTTTTT. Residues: CASKGADTGELFF.

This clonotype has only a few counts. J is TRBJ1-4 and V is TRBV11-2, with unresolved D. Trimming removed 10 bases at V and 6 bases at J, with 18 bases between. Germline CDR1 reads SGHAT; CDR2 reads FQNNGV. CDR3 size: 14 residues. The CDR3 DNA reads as TGTGCCACCTCTTGGACGGAAACACATGAAAAACTGTTTTTT. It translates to CATSWTETHEKLFF.